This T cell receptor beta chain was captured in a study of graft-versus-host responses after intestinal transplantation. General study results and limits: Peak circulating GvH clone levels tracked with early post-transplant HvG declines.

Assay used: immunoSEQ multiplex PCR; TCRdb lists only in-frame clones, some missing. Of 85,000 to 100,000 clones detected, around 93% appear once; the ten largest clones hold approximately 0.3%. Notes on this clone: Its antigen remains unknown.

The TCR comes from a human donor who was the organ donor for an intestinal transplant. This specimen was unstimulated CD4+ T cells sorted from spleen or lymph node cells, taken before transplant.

CDR3 in DNA: TGTGCCAGCAGTTACCGACAGGCAACATGGAACTATGGCTACACCTTC. As protein: CASSYRQATWNYGYTF. The chain carries TRBV6-5 and TRBJ1-2, with D perhaps matching TRBD1 (6 bases). Germline values: CDR1 MNHEY, CDR2 SVGAGI. The V end was cut by 2 bases, the J end by 2 bases, with 15 bases between. CDR3 length equals 16 residues.